Listed below are T cell receptor beta chains from one sample, sequenced in a study of identical twins. TCRdb recomputed calls from the 5' RACE reads with MiXCR, one row per CDR3 protein. This sample yields 1.5 million to 2 million distinct CDR3 sequences, of which more than 30% are seen a single time; approximately 0.29% belongs to the top ten. The specimen sequenced was cord blood. Receptor source: a newborn girl in good health. Both conserved end residues are part of each CDR3. Each record gives: V gene, D gene, CDR3 length, clone size, J gene, CDR3 DNA, CDR3 protein. The D gene is left open where the match is weak. Not all rows give a size; the values are once, few, many and, for expanded clones, a class.

V gene: TRBV7-8; D gene: -; CDR3 length: 13; clone size: few; J gene: TRBJ2-3; CDR3 DNA: TGTGCCAGCAGGCCGCAGGAACGCGATACGCAGTATTTT; CDR3 protein: CASRPQERDTQYF
V gene: TRBV7-9; D gene: TRBD2; CDR3 length: 18; clone size: few; J gene: TRBJ2-3; CDR3 DNA: TGTGCCAGCAGCGAACACACTATAGCGGGACTTAGCACAGATACGCAGTATTTT; CDR3 protein: CASSEHTIAGLSTDTQYF
V gene: TRBV20-1; D gene: -; CDR3 length: 14; clone size: few; J gene: TRBJ1-1; CDR3 DNA: TGCAGCTCCCCTAGGGGTAGACAGAACACTGAAGCTTTCTTT; CDR3 protein: CSSPRGRQNTEAFF
V gene: TRBV7-9; D gene: -; CDR3 length: 12; clone size: -; J gene: TRBJ1-1; CDR3 DNA: TGTGCCAGCAGACCCACGAACAGCAAAGCTTTCTTT; CDR3 protein: CASRPTNSKAFF
V gene: TRBV4-1; D gene: TRBD2; CDR3 length: 16; clone size: -; J gene: TRBJ2-3; CDR3 DNA: TGCGCCAGCATCCAAGGACTAGCGGGGGCCACAGATACGCAGTATTTT; CDR3 protein: CASIQGLAGATDTQYF
V gene: TRBV27; D gene: -; CDR3 length: 12; clone size: -; J gene: TRBJ2-4; CDR3 DNA: TGTGCCAGCAGTTTTGAGGGGAGTGCGCAGTACTTC; CDR3 protein: CASSFEGSAQYF
V gene: TRBV18; D gene: TRBD1; CDR3 length: 14; clone size: -; J gene: TRBJ2-7; CDR3 DNA: TGTGCCAGCTCACCGGGACAGGACAATTACGAGCAGTACTTC; CDR3 protein: CASSPGQDNYEQYF
V gene: TRBV20-1; D gene: -; CDR3 length: 13; clone size: many; J gene: TRBJ2-7; CDR3 DNA: TGCAGTGCTAGGGTGTACGGCCGCTACGAGCAGTACTTC; CDR3 protein: CSARVYGRYEQYF
V gene: TRBV10-3; D gene: TRBD2; CDR3 length: 16; clone size: -; J gene: TRBJ2-2; CDR3 DNA: TGTGCCATCAGATCCGGGACTAGCGGACCAACCGGGGAGCTGTTTTTT; CDR3 protein: CAIRSGTSGPTGELFF
V gene: TRBV10-3; D gene: TRBD2; CDR3 length: 17; clone size: -; J gene: TRBJ2-1; CDR3 DNA: TGTGCCATCAGTATACGACCCGGGACTAGCGGCTACAATGAGCAGTTCTTC; CDR3 protein: CAISIRPGTSGYNEQFF
V gene: TRBV20-1; D gene: -; CDR3 length: 14; clone size: -; J gene: TRBJ1-6; CDR3 DNA: TGCAGTGCTAGGCGGGTGAACAGAAATTCACCCCTCCACTTT; CDR3 protein: CSARRVNRNSPLHF
V gene: TRBV20-1; D gene: TRBD2; CDR3 length: 15; clone size: few; J gene: TRBJ2-2; CDR3 DNA: TGCAGTGCTAGAGGACTAGCGGTGAACACCGGGGAGCTGTTTTTT; CDR3 protein: CSARGLAVNTGELFF
V gene: TRBV2; D gene: -; CDR3 length: 13; clone size: -; J gene: TRBJ2-2; CDR3 DNA: TGTGCCAGCAGTGTGCCCCTTGGCGGGGAGCTGTTTTTT; CDR3 protein: CASSVPLGGELFF
V gene: TRBV19; D gene: -; CDR3 length: 15; clone size: -; J gene: TRBJ2-7; CDR3 DNA: TGTGCCAGTAGTATCTGGGGAGGCCTACTCTACGAGCAGTACTTC; CDR3 protein: CASSIWGGLLYEQYF
V gene: TRBV12-3/TRBV12-4; D gene: -; CDR3 length: 16; clone size: many; J gene: TRBJ1-4; CDR3 DNA: TGTGCCAGCAGTTTCTCCGGACGGACCCCAAATGAAAAACTGTTTTTT; CDR3 protein: CASSFSGRTPNEKLFF
V gene: TRBV12-3/TRBV12-4; D gene: TRBD2; CDR3 length: 16; clone size: once; J gene: TRBJ2-3; CDR3 DNA: TGTGCCAGCAGTTTTTGGACTAGCGGGGACACAGATACGCAGTATTTT; CDR3 protein: CASSFWTSGDTDTQYF
V gene: TRBV4-1; D gene: -; CDR3 length: 15; clone size: many; J gene: TRBJ2-7; CDR3 DNA: TGCGCCAGCAGCCAAGTAACTGGTTATTCCTACGAGCAGTACTTC; CDR3 protein: CASSQVTGYSYEQYF
V gene: TRBV10-1; D gene: -; CDR3 length: 14; clone size: few; J gene: TRBJ2-5; CDR3 DNA: TGCGCCAGCAGTGCACAGATCCACCAAGAGACCCAGTACTTC; CDR3 protein: CASSAQIHQETQYF
V gene: TRBV6-6; D gene: -; CDR3 length: 14; clone size: -; J gene: TRBJ2-2; CDR3 DNA: TGTGCCAGCAGCTCGGATTTGAACACCGGGGAGCTGTTTTTT; CDR3 protein: CASSSDLNTGELFF
V gene: TRBV27; D gene: -; CDR3 length: 14; clone size: -; J gene: TRBJ1-2; CDR3 DNA: TGTGCCAGCAGTTTCGGGGGCGAAGGGACTGGCTACACCTTC; CDR3 protein: CASSFGGEGTGYTF
V gene: TRBV20-1; D gene: -; CDR3 length: 12; clone size: many; J gene: TRBJ2-3; CDR3 DNA: TGCAGTGCTAAGTCCGGGACAGATACGCAGTATTTT; CDR3 protein: CSAKSGTDTQYF
V gene: TRBV5-1; D gene: TRBD2; CDR3 length: 16; clone size: few; J gene: TRBJ2-7; CDR3 DNA: TGCGCCAGCAGCTTGGGTATAGCGGGGAGTCCCTACGAGCAGTACTTC; CDR3 protein: CASSLGIAGSPYEQYF
V gene: TRBV28; D gene: -; CDR3 length: 17; clone size: -; J gene: TRBJ2-3; CDR3 DNA: TGTGCCAGCAGTCCCGTTCAGTCGGGACACTCCACAGATACGCAGTATTTT; CDR3 protein: CASSPVQSGHSTDTQYF
V gene: TRBV7-6; D gene: TRBD2; CDR3 length: 16; clone size: -; J gene: TRBJ2-3; CDR3 DNA: TGTGCCAGCAGCTTAATCGCTAGCGGGGGGACAGATACGCAGTATTTT; CDR3 protein: CASSLIASGGTDTQYF
V gene: TRBV7-2; D gene: TRBD1; CDR3 length: 16; clone size: many; J gene: TRBJ1-2; CDR3 DNA: TGTGCCAGCAGCTTAGCGAGCGGGACAGGGGGCTATGGCTACACCTTC; CDR3 protein: CASSLASGTGGYGYTF
V gene: TRBV20-1; D gene: -; CDR3 length: 13; clone size: few; J gene: TRBJ2-7; CDR3 DNA: TGCAGTGCCCCGGGACTTATATCCTACGAGCAGTACTTC; CDR3 protein: CSAPGLISYEQYF
V gene: TRBV6-2/TRBV6-3; D gene: TRBD1; CDR3 length: 13; clone size: -; J gene: TRBJ1-4; CDR3 DNA: TGTGCCAGCACCAGACAGGGGCGCGAAAAACTGTTTTTT; CDR3 protein: CASTRQGREKLFF
V gene: TRBV7-6; D gene: -; CDR3 length: 15; clone size: many; J gene: TRBJ2-7; CDR3 DNA: TGTGCCAGCAGCTTAGTTCCGGATAGCTCCTACGAGCAGTACTTC; CDR3 protein: CASSLVPDSSYEQYF
V gene: TRBV20-1; D gene: -; CDR3 length: 13; clone size: -; J gene: TRBJ1-1; CDR3 DNA: TGCAGTGCTATGAATGGGGGGCCTACTGAAGCTTTCTTT; CDR3 protein: CSAMNGGPTEAFF
V gene: TRBV9; D gene: TRBD1; CDR3 length: 15; clone size: -; J gene: TRBJ2-3; CDR3 DNA: TGTGCCAGCAGCCCGACAGGGATTAGAACAGATACGCAGTATTTT; CDR3 protein: CASSPTGIRTDTQYF
V gene: TRBV15; D gene: -; CDR3 length: 15; clone size: -; J gene: TRBJ2-3; CDR3 DNA: TGTGCCACCAGCAGGGACTCTATGGGCACAGATGCGCAGTATTTT; CDR3 protein: CATSRDSMGTDAQYF
V gene: TRBV20-1; D gene: TRBD1; CDR3 length: 15; clone size: -; J gene: TRBJ2-7; CDR3 DNA: TGCAGTGCTAGAACTCGATCCGCAGGGGGCTACGAGCAGTACTTC; CDR3 protein: CSARTRSAGGYEQYF
V gene: TRBV28; D gene: -; CDR3 length: 12; clone size: -; J gene: TRBJ2-7; CDR3 DNA: TGTGCCAGCAGTGCCGTCACCTACGAGCAGTACTTC; CDR3 protein: CASSAVTYEQYF
V gene: TRBV6-1; D gene: -; CDR3 length: 14; clone size: -; J gene: TRBJ2-1; CDR3 DNA: TGTGCCAGCAGGTTGGAGGGCCGGAACAATGAGCAGTTCTTC; CDR3 protein: CASRLEGRNNEQFF
V gene: TRBV3-1; D gene: TRBD2; CDR3 length: 16; clone size: -; J gene: TRBJ2-2; CDR3 DNA: TGTGCCAGCAGCCAAGGTGGGAGCGGGAGGACCGGGGAGCTGTTTTTT; CDR3 protein: CASSQGGSGRTGELFF
V gene: TRBV20-1; D gene: TRBD2; CDR3 length: 17; clone size: few; J gene: TRBJ2-3; CDR3 DNA: TGCAGTGCTAGGGATACCCTAGCGGGGGGCCGCACAGATACGCAGTATTTT; CDR3 protein: CSARDTLAGGRTDTQYF
V gene: TRBV27; D gene: TRBD2; CDR3 length: 17; clone size: few; J gene: TRBJ2-4; CDR3 DNA: TGTGCCAGCAGCCCCAGCGGGAGTAGATCCTATAGGGCGATTCAGTACTTC; CDR3 protein: CASSPSGSRSYRAIQYF
V gene: TRBV5-6; D gene: -; CDR3 length: 12; clone size: few; J gene: TRBJ2-3; CDR3 DNA: TGTGCCAGCAGCAAACCCCCACTGGTTGAGTATTTT; CDR3 protein: CASSKPPLVEYF
V gene: TRBV20-1; D gene: -; CDR3 length: 14; clone size: -; J gene: TRBJ2-7; CDR3 DNA: TGCAGTGCTAGGGGCACCGGGCCCCTCCACGAGCAGTACTTC; CDR3 protein: CSARGTGPLHEQYF
V gene: TRBV20-1; D gene: TRBD2; CDR3 length: 15; clone size: few; J gene: TRBJ2-1; CDR3 DNA: TGCAGTGCTGATATAGCGGGAGGCTCCTACAATGAGCAGTTCTTC; CDR3 protein: CSADIAGGSYNEQFF
V gene: TRBV25-1; D gene: -; CDR3 length: 15; clone size: -; J gene: TRBJ2-4; CDR3 DNA: TGTGCCAGCAGTGGTATGGAGGGGGCCAAAAACATTCAGTACTTC; CDR3 protein: CASSGMEGAKNIQYF
V gene: TRBV10-3; D gene: -; CDR3 length: 14; clone size: -; J gene: TRBJ2-5; CDR3 DNA: TGTGCCATCAGTGAGGACAGGACCCCAGAGACCCAGTACTTC; CDR3 protein: CAISEDRTPETQYF
V gene: TRBV7-2; D gene: -; CDR3 length: 15; clone size: -; J gene: TRBJ2-5; CDR3 DNA: TGTGCCAGCAGCTTAGCTGGGCGGCAGTTGAAGACCCAGTACTTC; CDR3 protein: CASSLAGRQLKTQYF
V gene: TRBV28; D gene: -; CDR3 length: 11; clone size: few; J gene: TRBJ2-4; CDR3 DNA: TGTGCCAGCAGTCTTAACTACGGGCAGTACTTC; CDR3 protein: CASSLNYGQYF
V gene: TRBV27; D gene: TRBD2; CDR3 length: 18; clone size: once; J gene: TRBJ2-7; CDR3 DNA: TGTGCCAGCAGTTCCCTCTTGCTAGCGGGAGGTCGTTACAATGAGCAGTACTTC; CDR3 protein: CASSSLLLAGGRYNEQYF
V gene: TRBV2; D gene: TRBD2; CDR3 length: 13; clone size: -; J gene: TRBJ2-5; CDR3 DNA: TGTGCCAGCCGTAGCGGGATTGGAGAGACCCAGTACTTC; CDR3 protein: CASRSGIGETQYF
V gene: TRBV6-6; D gene: TRBD1; CDR3 length: 14; clone size: -; J gene: TRBJ2-5; CDR3 DNA: TGTGCCAGCAGCTCCGGACAGGGGGCCCACAAGCAGTACTTC; CDR3 protein: CASSSGQGAHKQYF